This TCR beta chain stems from a study of T cells in Graves' hyperthyroidism and ophthalmopathy. Template material for amplifying TCR beta CDR3 regions consisted of RNA transcripts. The HTBI primer set drove a first-round RT-PCR of the TCR CDR3. One entry per CDR3 protein results from TCRdb running MiXCR on the multiplex PCR reads. The sample shows roughly 530,000 distinct CDR3 sequences, roughly 15% of them seen only once. A few counts support this clonotype. Antigen unknown. CDR3 length: 18 amino acids. Germline V CDR1 and CDR2: LNHDA, SQIVND (reference sequence). J was trimmed by 2 bases and V by 3 bases; bases with no gene match: 12. Clinical symptoms, serum thyroxine and TRAb, thyroid ultrasound and orbital computed tomography were used for the diagnoses. Study-level results: The model identified upcoming ophthalmopathy a median about six months ahead of onset. Ophthalmopathy and stable hyperthyroidism were told apart by a 13 V-J model.

V gene TRBV19 combines with J gene TRBJ2-3; TRBD2 matches at 9 bases. The sequencing input was blood. The origin of this receptor is a woman aged 18-29 years with Graves' ophthalmopathy. CDR3 DNA: TGTGCCAGTAGTATTGGCTATGCTAGCGGGACCAACACAGATACGCAGTATTTT. This gives the protein CASSIGYASGTNTDTQYF.